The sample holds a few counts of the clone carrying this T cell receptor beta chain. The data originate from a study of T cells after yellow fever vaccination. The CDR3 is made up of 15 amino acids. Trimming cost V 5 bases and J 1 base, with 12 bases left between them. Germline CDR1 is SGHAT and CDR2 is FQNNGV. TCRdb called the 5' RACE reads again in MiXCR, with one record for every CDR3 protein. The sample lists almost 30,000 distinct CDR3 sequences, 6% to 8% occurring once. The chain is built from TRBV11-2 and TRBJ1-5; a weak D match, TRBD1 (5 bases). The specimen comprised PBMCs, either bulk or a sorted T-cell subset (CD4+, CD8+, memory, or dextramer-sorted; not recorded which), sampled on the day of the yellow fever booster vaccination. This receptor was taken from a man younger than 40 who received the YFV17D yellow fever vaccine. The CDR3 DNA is TGTGCCAGCAGCCTGTCTGGGGGGAGCAATCAGCCCCAGCATTTT. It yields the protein CASSLSGGSNQPQHF.